Below, 31 T cell receptor beta chains from the same sample are listed, as sequenced in a study of breast tumors, draining lymph nodes, adjacent tissues (dated by TCRdb to the mid-2010s). Libraries were made using multiplex PCR. TCRdb lists the instrument as Illumina HiSeq 2000. TCRdb trimmed public reads at Q25 via fastp, called clones via MiXCR and kept in-frame beta chains. Duplicate CDR3 protein sequences are folded into a single record with the most common DNA and genes. Present in this sample are 150,000 to 200,000 distinct CDR3 sequences, approximately 33% of which were seen just once. The ten largest clonotypes hold approximately 4.3% of the sample. Lymph node samples came from the axillary draining lymph nodes of breast cancer patients. Material: axillary lymph node tissue. These receptors were taken from a female donor with breast cancer. Some clones in this sample may be carry-over from other donors' samples.

This clonotype was detected only once. A much more abundant neighbour one base away suggests this may be a read error. The V and J genes are TRBV6-4 and TRBJ2-2, with D perhaps assigned TRBD1 or TRBD2 (5 bases each). CDR1 and CDR2 from the germline V gene are MRHNA and SNTAGT. The CDR3 is made up of 16 amino acids. CDR3: CASSENPGQDTGELSF. As DNA, the CDR3 is TGTGCCAGCAGTGAAAACCCGGGCCAGGACACCGGGGAGCTGTCTTTT.

Ten or more counts support this clonotype. The V and J genes are TRBV4-1 and TRBJ1-5; 7 nucleotides align to TRBD1. V shed 0 bases, J shed 4 bases, and the junction held 3 bases outside the gene matches. CDR3 size: 15 residues. Germline V CDR1 and CDR2: MGHRA, YSYEKL. The CDR3 DNA reads TGCGCCAGCAGCCAAGATAGGACAGGTAATCAGCCCCAGCATTTT. The encoded protein is CASSQDRTGNQPQHF.

The rearrangement uses TRBV19 and TRBJ2-3; 12 nucleotides agree with TRBD2. The CDR3 has 17 residues. CDR1 is LNHDA, CDR2 SQIVND, per germline (reference sequence). V was pared by 0 bases and J by 2 bases, with 3 bases of the junction left unmatched. The CDR3 loop is CASSIDRTSGNTDTQYF. The CDR3 nucleotides are TGTGCCAGTAGTATAGATCGGACTAGCGGGAACACAGATACGCAGTATTTT.

The chain uses TRBV12-3 or TRBV12-4 and TRBJ1-6; D unclear. The CDR3 has 14 residues. V dropped 6 bases and J dropped 6 bases, with 12 bases sitting between them. The CDR3 bases are TGTGCCAGCAGCGCGACCGGGATTAATTCACCCCTCCACTTT. This sequence encodes CASSATGINSPLHF.

This clonotype has a count of ten or more. The rearrangement uses TRBV4-1 and TRBJ1-2, with TRBD1 matching 7 bases. V was pared by 1 base and J by 4 bases, with 6 bases of the junction left unmatched. The CDR3 totals 15 residues. Germline V gene data show CDR1 as MGHRA and CDR2 as YSYEKL. CDR3 sequence: CASSQAGGNPYGYTF. CDR3 sequence (DNA): TGCGCCAGCAGCCAAGCAGGGGGTAACCCCTATGGCTACACCTTC.

In its sample, this clonotype was seen many times. The V and J genes are TRBV2 and TRBJ1-5; D perhaps matches TRBD1 (5 bases). Germline assignment: CDR1 SNHLY and CDR2 FYNNEI. Trimming took off 4 bases at V and 4 bases at J, with 8 bases between the two ends. This CDR3 has 13 residues. Here the CDR3 reads CASSGGGNQPQHF. The CDR3 bases are TGTGCCAGCAGTGGGGGCGGGAATCAGCCCCAGCATTTT.

The rearrangement joins TRBV9 to TRBJ1-5, with 10 bases that match TRBD1. The CDR3 spans 16 residues. Germline V gives CDR1 SGDLS, CDR2 YYNGEE. Unmatched junction bases numbered 8, after V lost 4 bases and J lost 4 bases. The CDR3 protein is CASSLGTGATNQPQHF. The CDR3 coding sequence is TGTGCCAGCAGCTTAGGGACAGGGGCCACGAATCAGCCCCAGCATTTT. The full variable domain, with the rest looked up from reference TRBV9 and TRBJ1-5, is DSGVTQTPKHLITATGQRVTLRCSPRSGDLSVYWYQQSLDQGLQFLIQYYNGEERAKGNILERFSAQQFPDLHSELNLSSLELGDSALYFCASSLGTGATNQPQHFGDGTRLSIL.

This clonotype has a count of ten or more. V usage is TRBV19 and J usage is TRBJ1-2; D is unclear. V was clipped by 4 bases and J by 8 bases, with 8 bases between them. Per the germline V gene, CDR1 is LNHDA and CDR2 is SQIVND (reference sequence). The CDR3 length is 11 residues. CDR3 sequence: CASSTPDGYTF. The CDR3 nucleotides are TGTGCCAGTAGTACCCCGGACGGCTACACCTTC. The complete variable domain, with remaining parts taken from reference TRBV19 and TRBJ1-2, reads DGGITQSPKYLFRKEGQNVTLSCEQNLNHDAMYWYRQDPGQGLRLIYYSQIVNDFQKGDIAEGYSVSREKKESFPLTVTSAQKNPTAFYLCASSTPDGYTFGSGTRLTVV.

CDR3 DNA sequence: TGTGCCAGCAGCTCCGGTTGGGGGGGCTCAGAGACCCAGTACTTC. It specifies CASSSGWGGSETQYF. The V call is TRBV11-2, the J call TRBJ2-5; possibly TRBD2 for D (7 bases). The length of the CDR3 is 15 residues. Deletions cut 4 bases from V and 4 bases from J, with 16 bases between. CDR1 is SGHAT, CDR2 FQNNGV, per germline.

Only a few counts were recorded for this clonotype. A much larger clone lies one base from this, so it may be a read error. Because the CDR3 is missing its conserved closing phenylalanine or tryptophan, this is likely a read error. This chain links TRBV7-9 with TRBJ2-3, with 7 bases identical to TRBD2. CDR1 and CDR2 from the germline V gene are SEHNR and FQNEAQ (reference sequence). With V trimmed by 3 bases and J by 4 bases, 4 bases remained unmatched. The CDR3 is 14 amino acids. CDR3 in DNA: TGTGCCAGCAGCTTTATGGGGGGGGCAGATACGCAGTATCTT. This sequence encodes CASSFMGGADTQYL.

The gene calls are TRBV11-2 and TRBJ2-1; TRBD1 might be the D (6 bases). The CDR3 runs to 12 residues. CDR1 is SGHAT and CDR2 is FQNNGV in the germline V gene. The V gene lost 5 bases and the J gene lost 16 bases, with 18 bases spanning the gap. The CDR3 sequence: CASSVQGIAFFF. In DNA, the CDR3 is TGTGCCAGCAGCGTACAGGGTATTGCCTTCTTCTTC. The whole variable domain, remainder taken from reference TRBV11-2 and TRBJ2-1, is EAGVAQSPRYKIIEKRQSVAFWCNPISGHATLYWYQQILGQGPKLLIQFQNNGVVDDSQLPKDRFSAERLKGVDSTLKIQPAKLEDSAVYLCASSVQGIAFFFGPGTRLTVL.

This clonotype was detected ten times or more. The rearrangement joins TRBV9 to TRBJ2-7; TRBD1 matches at 9 bases. The length of the CDR3 is 14 residues. Looked up from germline, CDR1 is SGDLS and CDR2 is YYNGEE. The ends lost 4 bases at V and 4 bases at J; junction bases unmatched: 6. The CDR3 DNA is TGTGCCAGCAGCCCGCCGACAGGGGGATACGAGCAGTACTTC. This gives the protein CASSPPTGGYEQYF.

In this sample, this clonotype turned up once. This chain connects TRBV27 to TRBJ2-1, with a tentative D call TRBD2 (6 bases). Trimming cost V 5 bases and J 1 base, with 18 bases left between them. The CDR3 consists of 17 residues. In germline, CDR1 is MNHEY, CDR2 SMNVEV (reference sequence). The CDR3 DNA is TGTGCCAGCAGTGCTAGAGGTGACGGGAGATCCTACAATGAGCAGTTCTTC. The encoded protein is CASSARGDGRSYNEQFF.

The table lists this clonotype with many counts. This chain uses TRBV12-3 or TRBV12-4 with TRBJ2-7; a possible D gene is TRBD1 (5 bases). V was cut by 6 bases and J by 3 bases, with 15 bases left in between. This CDR3 has 14 residues. This chain's CDR3 is CASSRPGLDYEQYF. The CDR3 nucleotides read TGTGCCAGCAGCCGGCCAGGGTTAGACTACGAGCAGTACTTC.

Concerning this clonotype itself: It may be a read error: a sequence one base away is much more abundant. The chain is built from TRBV20-1 and TRBJ1-2; D unresolved. CDR1 and CDR2 from the germline V gene are DFQATT and SNEGSKA (reference sequence). The CDR3 loop spans 12 amino acids. The CDR3 sequence is CSARDRHYGSTF. CDR3 bases: TGCAGTGCTAGAGACAGGCACTATGGCTCCACCTTC.

The chain has TRBV27 and TRBJ1-1; tentative D call: TRBD1 (6 bases). The CDR3 extends over 16 amino acids. Between the trimmed V and J ends, which lost 5 bases and 0 bases, there was a span of 16 bases. From germline, CDR1 is MNHEY and CDR2 SMNVEV (reference sequence). The CDR3 DNA is TGTGCCAGCAGTGTCGGGACACTCTTCTTGAACACTGAAGCTTTCTTT. Its protein product is CASSVGTLFLNTEAFF.

In DNA form, the CDR3 reads TGTGCCAGCAGCTTCCAGGGGTCCACAGACACTGAAGCTTTCTTT. Translated: CASSFQGSTDTEAFF. The rearrangement joins TRBV7-2 to TRBJ2-5, with a weak D call TRBD1 (6 bases). TRBJ1-1 matches the DNA end more closely, so the J call is doubtful. CDR1 is SGHTA and CDR2 is FQGNSA in the germline V gene. CDR3 length: 15 residues.

This clonotype has at least ten counts. The rearrangement joins TRBV4-2 to TRBJ2-5; TRBD2 aligns across 7 bases. Trimming cost V 0 bases and J 9 bases; bases outside gene matches: 16. The CDR3 loop spans 17 amino acids. CDR1 LGHNA and CDR2 YNFKEQ come from the germline V gene. In DNA form, the CDR3 reads TGTGCCAGCAGCCAAGATTTTAGGACTAGTGGGGGGGTCTCCCAGTACTTC. Translation: CASSQDFRTSGGVSQYF.

The gene calls are TRBV3-1 and TRBJ1-3; a possible D gene is TRBD1 (6 bases). This CDR3 contains 16 residues. Germline V lookup: CDR1 LGHDT, CDR2 YNNKEL (reference sequence). Trimming took off 5 bases at V and 0 bases at J, with 14 bases between the two ends. CDR3 residues: CASSKGGYASGNTIYF. For the CDR3, the DNA is TGTGCCAGCAGCAAGGGGGGGTATGCCTCTGGAAACACCATATATTTT.

The chain carries TRBV12-3 or TRBV12-4 and TRBJ2-3; 10 nucleotides line up with TRBD1. The CDR3 is made up of 16 amino acids. The V gene end was trimmed by 3 bases and the J gene end by 4 bases; junction bases not matched to a gene: 7. The CDR3 DNA sequence: TGTGCCAGCAGTTTCCCGACAGGGGGCGGTGCAGATACGCAGTATTTT. Its protein is CASSFPTGGGADTQYF.

The sample holds many counts of this clonotype. The rearrangement uses TRBV7-2 and TRBJ2-1; 12 bases are a match to TRBD2. V lost 4 bases and J lost 7; bases outside the gene matches: 5. The CDR3 runs to 15 residues. In germline, CDR1 is SGHTA, CDR2 FQGNSA. In nucleotides, the CDR3 is TGTGCCAGCAGCTCTAGCGGGAGGGCCGGGAATGAGCAGTTCTTC. Its protein product is CASSSSGRAGNEQFF.

The rearrangement joins TRBV7-3 to TRBJ1-5; D is uncertain. This CDR3 contains 13 residues. Trimming pared 5 bases from V and 10 bases from J, leaving 15 bases between. Germline lookup yields CDR1 SGHTA and CDR2 FQGTGA. CDR3 DNA: TGTGCCAGCAGCCTAGCGGACGGATACCCCCAGCATTTT. Translated, it gives CASSLADGYPQHF. Variable domain in full (rest from reference TRBV7-3 and TRBJ1-5): GAGVSQTPSNKVTEKGKYVELRCDPISGHTALYWYRQSLGQGPEFLIYFQGTGAADDSGLPNDRFFAVRPEGSVSTLKIQRTERGDSAVYLCASSLADGYPQHFGDGTRLSIL.

The CDR3: CASSLFFLAGGTDTQYF. In DNA, the CDR3 is TGTGCCAGCAGTTTATTCTTCCTAGCGGGAGGCACAGATACGCAGTATTTT. The V and J genes are TRBV27 and TRBJ2-3; 10 positions agree with TRBD2. The V gene end was trimmed by 1 base and the J gene end by 1 base; junction bases not matched to a gene: 5. The CDR3 consists of 17 residues. Germline CDR1 reads MNHEY; CDR2 reads SMNVEV (reference sequence).

This clonotype was observed many times. The chain combines TRBV7-9 with TRBJ2-3; a possible D gene is TRBD1 (5 bases). V was clipped by 6 bases and J by 7 bases, with 14 bases between them. The V gene's germline CDR1 is SEHNR and CDR2 FQNEAQ (reference sequence). This CDR3 contains 13 residues. The CDR3 region has the DNA TGTGCCAGCAGATCGCAGGGAACGAATACGCAGTATTTT. Translation: CASRSQGTNTQYF.

The CDR3 region is CATSSESPGLAGVDEQFF. CDR3 nucleotide sequence: TGTGCCACCAGCAGTGAGTCCCCCGGACTAGCGGGAGTTGATGAGCAGTTCTTC. The rearrangement uses TRBV15 and TRBJ2-1; 13 bases line up with TRBD2. V shed 3 bases, J shed 8 bases, and the junction held 13 bases outside the gene matches. Germline assignment: CDR1 LNHNV and CDR2 YYDKDF (reference sequence). The CDR3 totals 18 residues.

This rearrangement joins TRBV6-2 or TRBV6-3 to TRBJ2-5; no clear D gene. The CDR3 extends over 14 amino acids. Germline-derived CDR1 and CDR2 are MNHEY and SVGEGT. V gave up 2 bases and J gave up 3 bases, with 10 bases separating them. The DNA of the CDR3 is TGTGCCAGCAGTTACGGGCCACGGAAAGAGACCCAGTACTTC. Translating gives CASSYGPRKETQYF.

The chain is built from TRBV20-1 and TRBJ1-6; 10 bases are shared with TRBD1. V lost 6 bases, J lost 9 bases, and 8 bases stayed unmatched. The CDR3 is 14 amino acids. Germline V gene lookup returns CDR1 DFQATT and CDR2 SNEGSKA (reference sequence). CDR3 sequence reads: CSAETGGASSPLHF. CDR3 DNA sequence: TGCAGTGCAGAGACAGGGGGCGCCTCTTCACCCCTCCACTTT.

This clonotype was picked up a small number of times. A much larger clone differs from this one at a single base, so this may be a read error. The chain joins TRBV20-1 to TRBJ1-2; D unresolved. This CDR3 region has 12 residues. Looked up from germline, CDR1 is DFQATT and CDR2 is SNEGSKA (reference sequence). This chain's CDR3 is CSARLGYYGSTF. Here the CDR3 DNA reads TGCAGTGCTAGGTTGGGGTACTATGGCTCCACCTTC.

About this clonotype: This sequence may be a read error, since a much larger clone differs from it by one base. V is TRBV6-2 or TRBV6-3 and J is TRBJ1-5; 7 nucleotides agree with TRBD1. Germline CDR1 reads MNHEY; CDR2 reads SVGEGT. The length of the CDR3 is 14 residues. V lost 5 bases, J lost 6 bases, and 7 bases stayed unmatched. CDR3 protein: CASSRAGGTQPQHF. In nucleotides, the CDR3 is TGTGCCAGCAGTAGGGCAGGGGGGACTCAGCCCCAGCATTTT.

This clonotype occurred many times. The V call is TRBV29-1, the J call TRBJ1-4; D is perhaps TRBD1 (5 bases). V shed 6 bases and J shed 7 bases, with 18 bases lying between them. Germline CDR1 is SQVTM and CDR2 is ANQGSEA. The CDR3 totals 14 residues. CDR3 DNA: TGCAGCGTCGCGGGGGGGGGTTTCGGTGAAAAACTGTTTTTT. Translating gives CSVAGGGFGEKLFF.

A remark on this clonotype: One end of the junction varies from germline; a read error may be responsible. The rearrangement uses TRBV3-1 and TRBJ2-1, with D uncertain. This CDR3 contains 14 residues. The germline V gene has CDR1 LGHDT and CDR2 YNNKEL (reference sequence). CDR3 nucleotides: TGTGCCAGCAGCCAAGGCTGGCAGAGCAATAAGCAGTTCTTC. This gives the protein CASSQGWQSNKQFF.